The 10 T cell receptor beta chains presented below share a single source sample, sequenced in a study of blood T cell repertoires in COVID-19 (TCRdb year 2020). Receptor amplification or capture employed the immunoSEQ multiplex PCR assay. TCRdb's version of the immuneACCESS table is confined to in-frame rearrangements and falls short of the full clone set. An unresolved V gene accounts for under half of the shortfall where checked; the remainder is of unknown origin. Counted in this sample were some 190,000 clones; roughly 85% of them appeared once. Roughly 3% of the sample comes from the top ten. The sequencing sample was made of peripheral blood. The source of these receptors is a man aged 60 to 69 with acute or convalescent COVID-19.

J is TRBJ2-7 and V is TRBV4-2, with TRBD1 matching 7 bases. V was pared by 5 bases and J by 3 bases, with 4 bases of the junction left unmatched. The CDR3 contains 13 residues. Germline CDR1 and CDR2: LGHNA and YNFKEQ. The CDR3 loop reads CASSATGDYEQYF. The CDR3 coding sequence is TGTGCCAGCAGCGCAACAGGGGACTACGAGCAGTACTTC.

The V call is TRBV12-5, the J call TRBJ2-2; 9 bases map to TRBD1. Germline values: CDR1 LGHNT, CDR2 FRNRAP. V was clipped by 5 bases and J by 5 bases; unmatched bases: 6. The CDR3 covers 15 residues. CDR3 loop: CASGRGQGGTGELFF. CDR3 in DNA: TGTGCTAGTGGTAGGGGACAGGGTGGAACCGGGGAGCTGTTTTTT.

This sequence joins TRBV10-2 and TRBJ2-7; no reliable D call. The CDR3 extends over 12 amino acids. V was cut by 3 bases and J by 6 bases, with 9 bases left in between. CDR1 and CDR2 (germline): WSHSY, SAAADI. The CDR3 loop reads CASSDTPGEQYF. The CDR3 DNA is TGCGCCAGCAGTGATACTCCGGGCGAGCAGTACTTC.

V and J are TRBV29-1 and TRBJ2-7; 9 nucleotides agree with TRBD2. The germline V gene has CDR1 SQVTM and CDR2 ANQGSEA. Trimming took 7 bases from V and 3 from J; bases not matched to a gene: 4. The CDR3 totals 12 residues. This CDR3 is CSAGLARYEQYF. The DNA for the CDR3 is TGCAGCGCCGGACTAGCGCGCTACGAGCAGTACTTC.

The chain has TRBV27 and TRBJ2-7; 7 bases agree with TRBD1. Germline V gene lookup returns CDR1 MNHEY and CDR2 SMNVEV (reference sequence). The V and J ends lost 6 bases and 3 bases, in that order; junction bases with no gene match: 5. The CDR3 spans 13 residues. CDR3 amino acids: CASRQGLGYEQYF. In nucleotides, the CDR3 is TGTGCCAGCAGACAGGGGTTGGGCTACGAGCAGTACTTC.

This chain connects TRBV28 to TRBJ2-7; D might be TRBD1 (6 bases). CDR1 and CDR2 (germline): MDHEN, SYDVKM. This CDR3 is built from 14 residues. The V end was cut by 8 bases, the J end by 1 base, with 15 bases between. The CDR3 here is CASPPTGRSYEQYF. CDR3 in DNA: TGTGCCAGCCCCCCCACAGGGAGATCCTACGAGCAGTACTTC.

A few counts support this clone. This sequence joins TRBV7-3 and TRBJ2-3; 12 bases are a match to TRBD2. V trimming: 5 bases; J trimming: 2 bases; junction bases outside the gene matches: 2. Germline V gene lookup returns CDR1 SGHTA and CDR2 FQGTGA. The CDR3 has 15 amino acids. The DNA for the CDR3 is TGTGCCAGCAGCCGGACTAGCGGGGACACAGATACGCAGTATTTT. Its protein is CASSRTSGDTDTQYF.

The chain joins TRBV9 to TRBJ2-7, with D unclear. Germline-derived CDR1 and CDR2 are SGDLS and YYNGEE. V was clipped by 0 bases and J by 2 bases, with 9 bases between them. CDR3 size: 14 residues. The CDR3 DNA reads TGTGCCAGCAGCGTAGTTCTACCTACCTACGAGCAGTACTTC. Its translation: CASSVVLPTYEQYF.

A remark on this clone: This specimen includes other DNA sequences encoding the same CDR3. The chain is built from TRBV7-2 and TRBJ2-7; 11 bases agree with TRBD2. The V and J ends lost 4 bases and 2 bases, in that order; junction bases with no gene match: 1. This CDR3 contains 14 residues. CDR1 SGHTA and CDR2 FQGNSA come from the germline V gene. CDR3 bases: TGTGCCAGCAGCTCGGGACTAGCGGCCTACGAGCAGTACTTC. Translating it yields CASSSGLAAYEQYF. Filled out from reference TRBV7-2 and TRBJ2-7, the complete variable domain reads GAGVSQSPSNKVTEKGKDVELRCDPISGHTALYWYRQSLGQGLEFLIYFQGNSAPDKSGLPSDRFSAERTGGSVSTLTIQRTQQEDSAVYLCASSSGLAAYEQYFGPGTRLTVT.

The CDR3 is CASSVVPTGGFTGYTF. The CDR3 bases are TGTGCCAGCAGCGTAGTCCCTACGGGGGGCTTTACTGGCTACACCTTC. This chain connects TRBV9 to TRBJ1-2; D is perhaps TRBD1 (6 bases). CDR3 length: 16 residues. Trimming removed 0 bases from V and 7 bases from J, with 19 bases in between. The germline CDR1 and CDR2 sequences are SGDLS and YYNGEE.